One sample yielded the 32 T cell receptor beta chains listed below, sequenced in a study of identical twins. TCRdb fed the 5' RACE reads into MiXCR, producing one record per CDR3 protein. The sample consists of 1.5 million or so distinct CDR3 sequences, around 29% of them appearing once. The sequenced material came from cord blood. Receptors were obtained from a newborn girl in good health.

The rearrangement joins TRBV28 to TRBJ2-3; 10 bases map to TRBD1. The J segment lost 5 bases and the V segment lost 6 bases, leaving 5 bases of the junction unmatched. The germline V gene has CDR1 MDHEN and CDR2 SYDVKM. The CDR3 has 14 amino acids. Written as DNA, the CDR3 is TGTGCCAGCAGGCTCCGGGACAGGGGAGATACGCAGTATTTT. Its translation is CASRLRDRGDTQYF.

About this clonotype itself: Relative to the germline gene, one junction end is altered; a read error may explain this. V is TRBV6-5 and J is TRBJ1-1, with 8 bases aligning to TRBD1. The germline CDR1 and CDR2 sequences are MNHEY and SVGAGI. CDR3 size: 14 residues. The CDR3 sequence is CASSYFRGRTETFF. In nucleotides, the CDR3 is TGTGCCAGCAGTTACTTCAGGGGGCGCACTGAAACTTTCTTT.

The J gene is TRBJ2-2, the V gene TRBV9; D call uncertain. Germline loops: CDR1 SGDLS, CDR2 YYNGEE. The length of the CDR3 is 13 residues. V was cut by 1 base and J by 3 bases, with 4 bases left in between. CDR3 nucleotide sequence: TGTGCCAGCAGCGTAATTGACACCGGGGAGCTGTTTTTT. This codes for CASSVIDTGELFF.

V is TRBV28 and J is TRBJ1-3; possible D gene TRBD1, 5 bases. In germline, CDR1 is MDHEN, CDR2 SYDVKM. V lost 6 bases and J 3 bases, leaving 12 bases between the germline ends. The CDR3 covers 14 residues. The CDR3 DNA reads as TGTGCCAGCAGCGGCACAGGCCTTGGAAACACCATATATTTT. Amino acids: CASSGTGLGNTIYF.

The rearrangement joins TRBV12-3 or TRBV12-4 to TRBJ2-7; 11 bases align to TRBD2. The CDR3 spans 16 residues. V lost 8 bases to trimming and J lost 2 bases; unmatched junction nucleotides: 11. The CDR3 nucleotides read TGTGCCAGCGGACTACGACTAGCGGGGAGAGCCTACGAGCAGTACTTC. Its translation: CASGLRLAGRAYEQYF.

This clonotype was recorded a few times. This chain joins TRBV5-1 and TRBJ2-7; 9 bases fit TRBD2. V lost 6 bases and J lost 2; bases outside the gene matches: 6. Germline V gene sequence: CDR1 SGHRS, CDR2 YFSETQ. The CDR3 consists of 14 residues. The CDR3 sequence is CASTHSGRPYEQYF. The CDR3 nucleotides read TGCGCCAGCACTCATAGCGGGAGACCCTACGAGCAGTACTTC.

This rearrangement joins TRBV3-1 to TRBJ1-5, with D perhaps TRBD1 (6 bases). Germline-derived CDR1 and CDR2 are LGHDT and YNNKEL (reference sequence). V was cut by 5 bases and J by 5 bases, with 10 bases left in between. The CDR3 covers 13 residues. CDR3 DNA sequence: TGTGCCAGCAGCAGACGACAGGATCAGCCCCAGCATTTT. Residues: CASSRRQDQPQHF.

The rearrangement links TRBV4-1 to TRBJ1-4, with D possibly matching TRBD1 (5 bases). Germline V lookup: CDR1 MGHRA, CDR2 YSYEKL. V lost 8 bases and J lost 5, with 18 bases in between. The CDR3 has 15 residues. The CDR3 DNA reads TGCGCCAGCTCGCGTCGGGGCAGCGAAAATGAAAAACTGTTTTTT. This translates into CASSRRGSENEKLFF.

This clonotype has just a few counts. The rearrangement uses TRBV6-1 and TRBJ2-1; 9 bases map to TRBD2. The CDR3 covers 14 residues. The germline V gene has CDR1 MNHNS and CDR2 SASEGT. V gave up 8 bases and J gave up 4 bases; unmatched junction bases: 6. This CDR3 reads CASDRTSVYNEQFF. The CDR3, as DNA: TGTGCCAGCGACAGGACTAGCGTTTACAATGAGCAGTTCTTC.

The chain is built from TRBV20-1 and TRBJ2-5; a possible D gene is TRBD2 (5 bases). V was cut by 1 base and J by 0 bases, with 12 bases left in between. This CDR3 has 15 residues. CDR1 is DFQATT, CDR2 SNEGSKA, per germline (reference sequence). In nucleotides, the CDR3 is TGCAGTGCTAGAGGGGGAAGCGGAAACCAAGAGACCCAGTACTTC. This sequence encodes CSARGGSGNQETQYF.

The V and J genes are TRBV3-1 and TRBJ2-1; D perhaps matches TRBD2 (6 bases). In germline, CDR1 is LGHDT, CDR2 YNNKEL (reference sequence). V lost 1 base and J 9 bases, leaving 10 bases between the germline ends. The CDR3 has 13 amino acids. As DNA, the CDR3 is TGTGCCAGCAGCCAAGCACTAGCTGGTGAGCAGTTCTTC. Protein: CASSQALAGEQFF.

In its sample, this clonotype was seen a few times. This rearrangement joins TRBV29-1 to TRBJ1-1, with D uncertain. V dropped 4 bases and J dropped 1 base, with 13 bases sitting between them. Germline V lookup: CDR1 SQVTM, CDR2 ANQGSEA. The CDR3 is 14 residues long. CDR3: CSVGGRLTNTEAFF. Written as DNA, the CDR3 is TGCAGCGTTGGAGGGAGACTCACGAACACTGAAGCTTTCTTT.

This clonotype was recorded a few times. The V and J genes are TRBV12-3 or TRBV12-4 and TRBJ1-1; possible D gene TRBD1, 6 bases. The CDR3 spans 14 residues. The V end lost 6 bases, the J end lost 8 bases, and 19 bases lay between the germline ends. CDR3 in amino acids: CASSPRGRDKEAFF. The CDR3 DNA is TGTGCCAGCAGCCCTAGAGGTAGGGACAAGGAAGCTTTCTTT.

Points on this clonotype: At one end the junction does not follow the germline gene, possibly because of a read error. This chain joins TRBV28 and TRBJ2-5, with D uncertain. The CDR3 spans 14 residues. Looked up from germline, CDR1 is MDHEN and CDR2 is SYDVKM. The chain's CDR3 is CVSSLTRFQETQYF. The DNA of the CDR3 is TGTGTCAGCAGTTTAACGCGTTTCCAAGAGACCCAGTACTTC.

This clonotype was counted only a few times. V gene TRBV6-1 combines with J gene TRBJ2-3; weak D call: TRBD2 (6 bases). Germline V gene sequence: CDR1 MNHNS, CDR2 SASEGT. V dropped 2 bases and J dropped 2 bases, with 14 bases sitting between them. The length of the CDR3 is 16 residues. The CDR3 bases are TGTGCCAGCAGTGAACTCAGGACTACTTTCACAGATACGCAGTATTTT. It encodes CASSELRTTFTDTQYF.

The chain carries TRBV10-3 and TRBJ2-3, with a weak D call TRBD1 (6 bases). The CDR3 extends over 19 amino acids. V was trimmed by 4 bases and J by 1 base, leaving 24 bases between them. CDR1 is ENHRY and CDR2 is SYGVKD in the germline V gene. CDR3 amino acids: CAISATELGGPLRTDTQYF. The CDR3 DNA sequence: TGTGCCATCAGTGCGACGGAGCTAGGGGGTCCCCTTCGCACAGATACGCAGTATTTT.

This chain links TRBV24-1 with TRBJ1-5; D call uncertain. The germline V gene has CDR1 KGHDR and CDR2 SFDVKD. The CDR3 runs 12 residues. Trimming pared 4 bases from V and 4 bases from J, leaving 4 bases between. The CDR3 is CATSDTNQPQHF. The CDR3 coding sequence is TGTGCCACCAGTGACACGAATCAGCCCCAGCATTTT.

This clonotype has only one observation. The junction departs from germline at one end; a sequencing error may be responsible. The rearrangement uses TRBV14 and TRBJ1-2; D is perhaps TRBD1 (5 bases). CDR1 and CDR2 (germline): SGHDN, FVKESK. The CDR3 runs to 17 residues. The CDR3 DNA reads as TGTGCCAGCAGCCCTCGGACGGCTGCCCCATGGGACTATGGCTGCACCTTC. Residues: CASSPRTAAPWDYGCTF. The full variable domain, in which reference TRBV14 and TRBJ1-2 provide the parts outside the CDR3, is EAGVTQFPSHSVIEKGQTVTLRCDPISGHDNLYWYRRVMGKEIKFLLHFVKESKQDESGMPNNRFLAERTGGTYSTLKVQPAELEDSGVYFCASSPRTAAPWDYGCTFGSGTRLTVV.

V usage is TRBV6-5 and J usage is TRBJ2-3, with TRBD2 identical over 8 bases. The CDR3 consists of 15 residues. Germline V gene sequence: CDR1 MNHEY, CDR2 SVGAGI. Trimming took 6 bases from V and 2 from J; bases not matched to a gene: 7. CDR3 sequence reads: CASRRPGLATDTQYF. In nucleotides, the CDR3 is TGTGCCAGCAGACGACCAGGACTAGCCACAGATACGCAGTATTTT.

The J gene is TRBJ2-1, the V gene TRBV5-1; 11 positions agree with TRBD2. The J call may not be correct, given that the DNA end is closer to TRBJ2-7. Germline V gives CDR1 SGHRS, CDR2 YFSETQ. The CDR3 runs 19 residues. The CDR3 region is CASTTGGTSGSPAYNEQYF. For the CDR3, the DNA is TGCGCCAGCACCACTGGAGGGACTAGCGGCAGCCCCGCCTACAATGAGCAGTACTTC.

In its sample, this clonotype was seen once. The rearrangement uses TRBV30 and TRBJ1-3; weak D call: TRBD1 (5 bases). The V gene's germline CDR1 is GTSNPN and CDR2 SVGIG (reference sequence). Trimming took 4 bases from V and 8 from J, leaving 15 bases between them. This CDR3 contains 13 residues. The chain's CDR3 is CAWTRVTVDTIYF. The CDR3 DNA is TGTGCCTGGACCAGGGTGACGGTAGACACCATATATTTT.

The chain recombines TRBV9 with TRBJ2-7; TRBD2 aligns across 9 bases. The CDR3 extends over 13 amino acids. Germline values: CDR1 SGDLS, CDR2 YYNGEE. The trim removed 0 bases at V and 7 bases at J, leaving 2 bases unmatched. CDR3 amino acids: CASSVGLAVEQYF. CDR3 nucleotide sequence: TGTGCCAGCAGCGTAGGACTAGCGGTTGAGCAGTACTTC.

A few counts support this clonotype. This sequence joins TRBV5-6 and TRBJ1-2; no clear D gene. Germline CDR1 and CDR2: SGHDT and YYEEEE. CDR3 length equals 13 residues. Trimming removed 1 base at V and 4 bases at J, with 8 bases between. CDR3 region: CASSLKQTYGYTF. CDR3 coding DNA: TGTGCCAGCAGCTTGAAACAGACCTATGGCTACACCTTC.

V and J are TRBV20-1 and TRBJ2-2, with D uncertain. Germline V gives CDR1 DFQATT, CDR2 SNEGSKA (reference sequence). The CDR3 has 13 residues. Trimming removed 5 bases at V and 4 bases at J, with 11 bases between. CDR3 loop: CSARDLSTGELFF. In nucleotides, the CDR3 is TGCAGTGCTCGTGACTTATCCACCGGGGAGCTGTTTTTT.

This clonotype occurred a few times. The V call is TRBV6-1, the J call TRBJ2-1; D is unresolved. V lost 4 bases and J 5 bases, leaving 12 bases between the germline ends. Germline V gene lookup returns CDR1 MNHNS and CDR2 SASEGT. The CDR3 loop spans 14 amino acids. The CDR3 DNA reads as TGTGCCAGCAGTGTCCGGCAGCCTCACAATGAGCAGTTCTTC. Translation gives CASSVRQPHNEQFF.

This clonotype has only a few counts. The chain joins TRBV12-3 or TRBV12-4 to TRBJ2-2, with D perhaps matching TRBD2 (5 bases). This CDR3 is built from 15 residues. Trimming shortened V by 5 bases and J by 5 bases, and 15 bases separated the two germline ends. CDR3 sequence: CASSPKAPGTGELFF. DNA of the CDR3: TGTGCCAGCAGTCCCAAGGCCCCGGGAACCGGGGAGCTGTTTTTT.

The CDR3 sequence is CASSRVPGLVMYEQYF. Written as DNA, the CDR3 is TGCGCCAGCAGCCGGGTTCCGGGACTAGTAATGTACGAGCAGTACTTC. The rearrangement links TRBV4-1 to TRBJ2-7; 8 bases align to TRBD2. The V gene end was trimmed by 4 bases and the J gene end by 4 bases; junction bases not matched to a gene: 12. This CDR3 has 16 residues. Germline CDR1 and CDR2: MGHRA and YSYEKL.

This clonotype occurred a few times. V is TRBV12-3 or TRBV12-4 and J is TRBJ1-5; D call uncertain. CDR3 length: 16 amino acids. V dropped 5 bases and J dropped 0 bases, with 14 bases sitting between them. The CDR3 sequence is CASSPPGFYSNQPQHF. CDR3 DNA sequence: TGTGCCAGCAGTCCCCCAGGTTTCTATAGCAATCAGCCCCAGCATTTT.

A few counts support this clonotype. The rearrangement links TRBV4-1 to TRBJ1-1; possible D gene TRBD1, 5 bases. This CDR3 has 14 amino acids. Germline V gene lookup returns CDR1 MGHRA and CDR2 YSYEKL. The V gene lost 1 base and the J gene lost 9 bases, with 15 bases spanning the gap. The chain's CDR3 is CASSQGRGAEKAFF. Here the CDR3 DNA reads TGCGCCAGCAGCCAAGGACGGGGCGCCGAAAAAGCTTTCTTT.

This clonotype showed up just a few times. J is TRBJ2-1 and V is TRBV28; D perhaps matches TRBD1 (6 bases). Trimming cost V 7 bases and J 0 bases, with 10 bases left between them. This CDR3 is 14 amino acids long. Per germline, CDR1 MDHEN and CDR2 SYDVKM. CDR3 coding DNA: TGTGCCAGCAACCCGGGACACTCCTACAATGAGCAGTTCTTC. This sequence encodes CASNPGHSYNEQFF.

V usage is TRBV12-3 or TRBV12-4 and J usage is TRBJ2-6; D not certain. Trimming removed 3 bases from V and 2 bases from J, with 11 bases in between. The CDR3 extends over 16 amino acids. The chain's CDR3 is CASSLYTYAGANVLTF. As DNA, the CDR3 is TGTGCCAGCAGTTTGTACACCTATGCTGGGGCCAACGTCCTGACTTTC.

This clonotype was seen at least ten times. CDR3 in DNA: TGTGCCAGCAGCTCCACCCGGGGGTGGACAGATACGCAGTATTTT. Translating it yields CASSSTRGWTDTQYF. The chain employs TRBV6-6 and TRBJ2-3; the D gene is possibly TRBD2 (6 bases). V was clipped by 6 bases and J by 3 bases, with 16 bases between them. The CDR3 is made up of 15 amino acids. The germline CDR1 and CDR2 sequences are MNHNY and SVGAGI (reference sequence).